The present entry profiles one TCR beta chain with its context. This entry is derived from a study of blood T cell repertoires in COVID-19. Overall study: Material from acute and convalescent COVID-19 was sourced from the United States, Italy and Spain. From T cells, B-cell-depleted T cells, or PBMCs came the material, which was cDNA or gDNA.

Authors' methods: It was from reference gene primer amplification that nucleated cell counts were estimated. The table came from immunoSEQ multiplex PCR; TCRdb's copy has only in-frame clones and leaves some out. That table gives V, J and clone size, and the DNA gave D and trimming. The table lists about 220,000 clones, 80% to 85% of them singletons, with approximately 2.9% in the top ten. The V and J ends lost 3 bases and 6 bases respectively, with 5 bases between them. This CDR3 is 11 amino acids long. Germline values: CDR1 MNHEY, CDR2 SMNVEV (reference sequence). The sequenced sample was peripheral blood. The chain recombines TRBV27 with TRBJ1-1; D not certain. This sequence was found in a woman in her twenties or thirties who had recovered from COVID-19. CDR3 protein: CASSFGAEAFF. CDR3 DNA: TGTGCCAGCAGTTTCGGAGCTGAAGCTTTCTTT.